The 29 T cell receptor beta chains below all came from one sample that was sequenced in a study of regulatory T cells in long-lasting Graves disease. The time point is: newly diagnosed GD, antithyroid drugs for less than 3 months. Scientists built the TCR library using RNA that was extracted from PBMCs. Both iRepertoire HTBI primers and Arm-PCR of CDR3 regions were used to build the TCR beta libraries. One entry per CDR3 protein, called by TCRdb with MiXCR from the multiplex PCR reads. The sample contains almost 450,000 distinct CDR3 sequences, about 15% of which appear only once. This sample was shared with a second study, whose subject was T cells in Graves' hyperthyroidism and ophthalmopathy.

Sample: peripheral blood mononuclear cells (PBMCs), taken at new diagnosis, from a patient treated with antithyroid drugs. The receptors here all came from a woman aged 30 to 39 with Graves disease.

The V gene is TRBV9, the J gene TRBJ2-1, with D possibly matching TRBD2 (6 bases). V was cut by 3 bases and J by 10 bases, with 11 bases left in between. CDR1 and CDR2 (germline): SGDLS, YYNGEE. This CDR3 comprises 12 residues. The CDR3 DNA reads TGTGCCAGCAGCGAATCCCGGGAGGAGCAGTTCTTC. It encodes CASSESREEQFF.

This clonotype appeared once. This is likely an artifact of a read error, given a far larger clone one base away. The J gene is TRBJ2-1, the V gene TRBV6-2 or TRBV6-3, with D uncertain. Between the trimmed V and J ends, which lost 6 bases and 10 bases, there was a span of 16 bases. The CDR3 totals 13 residues. Germline V gives CDR1 MNHEY, CDR2 SVGEGT. As DNA, the CDR3 is TGTGCCAGCAGATTTGAGCTAACCTACGAGCAGTTCTTC. It yields the protein CASRFELTYEQFF.

This clonotype has a count of ten or more. CDR3 DNA sequence: TGCAGCGAAGGGGTGGAGGAAAAACTGTTTTTT. Translation gives CSEGVEEKLFF. The V call is TRBV29-1, the J call TRBJ1-4, with a possible D match to TRBD1 (5 bases). Trimming stripped 7 bases from V and 8 bases from J, with 11 bases between. CDR3 length: 11 residues. Germline CDR1 is SQVTM and CDR2 is ANQGSEA.

This clonotype appeared a few times. CDR3 sequence: CAISPSRETQYF. The CDR3 DNA reads as TGTGCCATCAGTCCTTCCAGGGAGACCCAGTACTTC. The rearrangement joins TRBV10-3 to TRBJ2-5; unclear D gene. Between the trimmed V and J ends, which lost 5 bases and 5 bases, there was a span of 9 bases. This CDR3 is 12 amino acids long. Germline assignment: CDR1 ENHRY and CDR2 SYGVKD.

The chain employs TRBV27 and TRBJ2-7; the D is unclear. Germline loops: CDR1 MNHEY, CDR2 SMNVEV (reference sequence). The CDR3 runs 11 residues. V dropped 6 bases and J dropped 5 bases, with 8 bases sitting between them. This CDR3 reads CASRGIHEQYF. The CDR3 DNA reads TGTGCCAGCAGGGGGATCCACGAGCAGTACTTC.

This clonotype was recorded many times. The CDR3 is CASSDRDKGLYGYTF. As DNA, the CDR3 is TGTGCCAGCAGCGACCGGGACAAGGGCCTCTATGGCTACACCTTC. This rearrangement joins TRBV6-1 to TRBJ1-2; D possibly corresponds to TRBD1 (6 bases). The CDR3 covers 15 residues. V was shortened by 6 bases and J by 4 bases, with 18 bases between the two germline ends. Per the germline V gene, CDR1 is MNHNS and CDR2 is SASEGT.

The CDR3 DNA is TGCGCCAGCAGCCCGGATGGGACAGCCTACGAGCAGTACTTC. It translates to CASSPDGTAYEQYF. The rearrangement joins TRBV5-1 to TRBJ2-7; 7 bases are shared with TRBD1. Germline lookup yields CDR1 SGHRS and CDR2 YFSETQ. The CDR3 contains 14 residues. V gave up 4 bases and J gave up 2 bases; unmatched junction bases: 6.

This clonotype was counted many times. For the CDR3, the DNA is TGTGCCAGCAGCTCCACACTTCCGACTAGCGGGACCGGGGAGACCCAGTACTTC. This codes for CASSSTLPTSGTGETQYF. V and J are TRBV7-9 and TRBJ2-5; 11 bases map to TRBD2. CDR1 SEHNR and CDR2 FQNEAQ come from the germline V gene (reference sequence). V shed 4 bases and J 5 bases; nucleotides not matched to a gene: 15. The CDR3 is 18 residues long. The full variable domain, completed using reference TRBV7-9 and TRBJ2-5, is DTGVSQNPRHKITKRGQNVTFRCDPISEHNRLYWYRQTLGQGPEFLTYFQNEAQLEKSRLLSDRFSAERPKGSFSTLEIQRTEQGDSAMYLCASSSTLPTSGTGETQYFGPGTRLLVL.

The rearrangement links TRBV10-1 to TRBJ2-1; 12 positions match TRBD2. The germline V gene encodes CDR1 WNHNN and CDR2 SYGVQD (reference sequence). The CDR3 totals 16 residues. The junction had 6 bases not matched to a gene; V was cut back by 4 bases and J by 5 bases. The CDR3 sequence is CASSVSSGRGDNEQFF. CDR3 in DNA: TGCGCCAGCAGTGTGTCTAGCGGGAGGGGAGACAATGAGCAGTTCTTC.

In this sample, this clonotype turned up many times. The chain combines TRBV28 with TRBJ2-7; 7 bases map to TRBD1. The germline CDR1 and CDR2 sequences are MDHEN and SYDVKM. Trimming at V came to 7 bases and at J to 2 bases, leaving 5 bases not matched to a gene. This CDR3 is 13 amino acids long. CDR3 region: CASTLQGAYEQYF. CDR3 DNA: TGTGCCAGCACCCTTCAGGGGGCCTACGAGCAGTACTTC. The full variable domain, with the rest looked up from reference TRBV28 and TRBJ2-7, is DVKVTQSSRYLVKRTGEKVFLECVQDMDHENMFWYRQDPGLGLRLIYFSYDVKMKEKGDIPEGYSVSREKKERFSLILESASTNQTSMYLCASTLQGAYEQYFGPGTRLTVT.

The count of this clonotype is one. A much larger clone is a single base away; this may be a read error. The V gene is TRBV27, the J gene TRBJ2-1; 8 bases agree with TRBD2. The DNA end is a closer match to TRBJ2-3, so the J assignment may be wrong. This CDR3 contains 15 residues. From germline, CDR1 is MNHEY and CDR2 SMNVEV (reference sequence). CDR3 amino acids: CASSSGGPRADTQYF. The DNA of the CDR3 is TGTGCCAGCAGTTCGGGAGGGCCGAGGGCAGATACGCAGTATTTT.

This clonotype was seen many times. This chain uses TRBV7-8 with TRBJ1-1, with D maybe TRBD1 (5 bases). V shed 6 bases and J shed 1 base, with 12 bases lying between them. CDR3 size: 14 residues. Germline V gene data show CDR1 as SGHVS and CDR2 as FQNEAQ. CDR3 DNA sequence: TGTGCCAGCAGGCTACAGACAGAGAACACTGAAGCTTTCTTT. It specifies CASRLQTENTEAFF.

This clonotype was observed at least ten times. The chain couples TRBV6-5 to TRBJ2-7, with D possibly TRBD2 on 6 matching bases. The V gene lost 2 bases and the J gene lost 5 bases, with 16 bases spanning the gap. There are 15 residues in the CDR3. The germline V gene has CDR1 MNHEY and CDR2 SVGAGI. CDR3 nucleotides: TGTGCCAGCAGTTACCCGGGTGGAGGGGAAGACGAGCAGTACTTC. Its translation is CASSYPGGGEDEQYF.

This chain links TRBV7-6 with TRBJ1-2; D ambiguous. V was clipped by 0 bases and J by 10 bases, with 12 bases between them. The length of the CDR3 is 13 residues. Germline-derived CDR1 and CDR2 are SGHVS and FNYEAQ. The CDR3 is CASSLAGSLDYTF. CDR3 sequence (DNA): TGTGCCAGCAGCTTAGCCGGCAGCCTAGACTACACCTTC.

The chain carries TRBV30 and TRBJ2-4; a weak D match, TRBD1 (6 bases). V shed 3 bases and J shed 0 bases, with 15 bases lying between them. The CDR3 covers 16 residues. Per the germline V gene, CDR1 is GTSNPN and CDR2 is SVGIG (reference sequence). In DNA, the CDR3 is TGTGCCTGGAGCCCCCCCCGGACAGCAGCCAAAAACATTCAGTACTTC. Its translation: CAWSPPRTAAKNIQYF.

The table lists this clonotype with a few counts. V and J are TRBV10-2 and TRBJ1-1; D is perhaps TRBD1 (6 bases). The CDR3 runs 14 residues. Trimming stripped 7 bases from V and 2 bases from J, with 14 bases between. CDR1 WSHSY and CDR2 SAAADI come from the germline V gene. CDR3 loop: CASTRSGGNTEAFF. Here the CDR3 DNA reads TGCGCCAGCACCAGAAGTGGGGGCAACACTGAAGCTTTCTTT.

A word on this clonotype: The junction shows a germline mismatch at one end, possibly a read error. The chain combines TRBV5-6 with TRBJ2-6, with D perhaps matching TRBD2 (5 bases). This CDR3 contains 15 residues. Germline assignment: CDR1 SGHDT and CDR2 YYEEEE. CDR3 amino acids: CASSLRGSVANVLTF. CDR3 DNA sequence: TGTGCCAGCAGCTTGAGAGGGTCTGTGGCCAACGTCCTGACTTTC.

In its sample, this clonotype was seen many times. The rearrangement uses TRBV12-3 or TRBV12-4 and TRBJ2-1; 11 positions match TRBD2. The CDR3 is made up of 19 amino acids. Germline trimming cut 6 bases from V and 0 bases from J; bases unmatched to any gene: 13. The CDR3 loop reads CASSPGLAGPKPSYNEQFF. CDR3 DNA: TGTGCCAGCAGCCCTGGACTAGCGGGCCCGAAACCCTCCTACAATGAGCAGTTCTTC.

This sequence joins TRBV4-3 and TRBJ2-1; 13 bases are a match to TRBD2. Germline-derived CDR1 and CDR2 are LGHNA and YSLEER. The junction had 8 bases not matched to a gene; V was cut back by 4 bases and J by 8 bases. The CDR3 is made up of 16 amino acids. In DNA, the CDR3 is TGCGCCAGCAGCCGTCGAGGGACTAGCGGGATTGATGAGCAGTTCTTC. This codes for CASSRRGTSGIDEQFF.

At least ten counts were recorded for this clonotype. The V gene is TRBV11-2, the J gene TRBJ2-1, with TRBD1 as a possible D gene (6 bases). CDR3 length: 12 amino acids. The germline gives CDR1 SGHAT, CDR2 FQNNGV. Trimming stripped 4 bases from V and 9 bases from J, with 10 bases between. The CDR3 protein is CASSSQGSEQFF. In DNA form, the CDR3 reads TGTGCCAGCAGCTCACAGGGTTCTGAGCAGTTCTTC.

This clonotype came up many times. The chain is built from TRBV27 and TRBJ2-7; 8 positions agree with TRBD1. The CDR3 loop spans 16 amino acids. Unmatched junction bases numbered 13, after V lost 6 bases and J lost 3 bases. Germline-derived CDR1 and CDR2 are MNHEY and SMNVEV (reference sequence). The CDR3 sequence is CASRPLGQGADYEQYF. Written as DNA, the CDR3 is TGTGCCAGCAGGCCACTAGGCCAGGGGGCAGACTACGAGCAGTACTTC.

This clonotype was observed at least ten times. One junction end does not reproduce the germline sequence, and a read error may be involved. The chain links TRBV5-8 to TRBJ2-1; 8 nucleotides agree with TRBD1. The CDR3 spans 15 residues. The germline CDR1 and CDR2 sequences are SGHTS and YDEGEE. The CDR3 spells CASSPDRGPYNERFF. The CDR3 region has the DNA TGTGCCAGCAGCCCTGACAGGGGCCCCTACAATGAGCGGTTCTTC.

The chain recombines TRBV15 with TRBJ1-3; D not resolved. The V end was cut by 0 bases, the J end by 2 bases, with 11 bases between. Germline V gene data show CDR1 as LNHNV and CDR2 as YYDKDF (reference sequence). This CDR3 comprises 16 residues. The CDR3 coding sequence is TGTGCCACCAGCAGAGATCCTATAGCGACTGGAAACACCATATATTTT. Translation gives CATSRDPIATGNTIYF.

This clonotype occurred many times. The chain has TRBV20-1 and TRBJ2-7, with D unresolved. V was shortened by 5 bases and J by 2 bases, with 4 bases between the two germline ends. Germline CDR1 DFQATT, CDR2 SNEGSKA (reference sequence). This CDR3 spans 10 amino acids. The CDR3 is CSAGTYEQYF. CDR3 nucleotide sequence: TGCAGTGCTGGCACCTACGAGCAGTACTTC.

This clonotype was counted at least ten times. This chain links TRBV28 with TRBJ1-2; 9 bases are shared with TRBD1. In germline, CDR1 is MDHEN, CDR2 SYDVKM. This CDR3 region has 14 residues. J lost 4 bases, V lost 8 bases, and 8 bases had no gene match. CDR3 sequence reads: CASVIGTGIYGYTF. In DNA, the CDR3 is TGTGCCAGCGTTATAGGGACAGGGATCTATGGCTACACCTTC.

This clonotype was seen at least ten times. This CDR3 reads CASSWDGEETQYF. The CDR3 nucleotides are TGTGCCAGCAGCTGGGACGGTGAAGAGACCCAGTACTTC. This chain links TRBV11-2 with TRBJ2-5; D might be TRBD1 or TRBD2, each matching 5 bases. The CDR3 runs to 13 residues. Germline values: CDR1 SGHAT, CDR2 FQNNGV. V was cut by 4 bases and J by 3 bases, with 9 bases left in between.

A word on this clonotype: At one end, the junction sequence differs from germline, possibly due to a read error. This rearrangement joins TRBV28 to TRBJ1-3; D possibly corresponds to TRBD1 (6 bases). This CDR3 spans 15 amino acids. Germline CDR1 is MDHEN and CDR2 is SYDVKM. The CDR3 sequence is CASSPDRLEGNTTYF. The CDR3 DNA sequence: TGTGCCAGCAGTCCCGACAGGCTAGAAGGAAACACCACATATTTT. Drawing the rest from reference TRBV28 and TRBJ1-3, the complete variable domain is DVKVTQSSRYLVKRTGEKVFLECVQDMDHENMFWYRQDPGLGLRLIYFSYDVKMKEKGDIPEGYSVSREKKERFSLILESASTNQTSMYLCASSPDRLEGNTTYFGEGSWLTVV.

The J gene is TRBJ2-7, the V gene TRBV6-2 or TRBV6-3; D gene uncertain. CDR1 is MNHEY and CDR2 is SVGEGT in the germline V gene. V dropped 6 bases and J dropped 0 bases, with 9 bases sitting between them. The CDR3 extends over 13 amino acids. The CDR3 coding sequence is TGTGCCAGCAGACGGAGTAGCTCCTACGAGCAGTACTTC. It specifies CASRRSSSYEQYF.

This clonotype was observed at least ten times. The V and J genes are TRBV2 and TRBJ2-7, with D maybe TRBD1 (6 bases). Germline V CDR1 and CDR2: SNHLY, FYNNEI. The CDR3 has 16 residues. Between the trimmed V and J ends, which lost 6 bases and 1 base, there was a span of 19 bases. The CDR3 nucleotides are TGTGCCAGCAGGACTTGGGGGCAGTTGTTTTCCTACGAGCAGTACTTC. Protein sequence: CASRTWGQLFSYEQYF.